This T cell receptor (beta chain) was retrieved from a study of blood T cell repertoires in COVID-19. Study-wide background: Samples of COVID-19 (acute and convalescent) were obtained from the United States, Italy and Spain. Sample material is recorded as cDNA or gDNA derived from T cells, B-cell-depleted T cells, or PBMCs.

This clone showed up just once. The V gene's germline CDR1 is MDHEN and CDR2 SYDVKM. The CDR3 extends over 13 amino acids. V lost 4 bases to trimming and J lost 8 bases; unmatched junction nucleotides: 2. Enrolment of Seattle patients took place during active infection, and they were followed longitudinally. Original methodology: Estimated nucleated cell counts came from reference gene primer amplification. Sequencing was performed with immunoSEQ multiplex PCR; in TCRdb, only in-frame clones are kept and a portion is missing. That table is the source of V, J and clone size, and D and trimming were worked out from the DNA. The table lists about 180,000 clones, around 87% of them singletons.

Source material: peripheral blood. The V call is TRBV28, the J call TRBJ1-5; 10 nucleotides line up with TRBD1. The TCR originated in a man between 60 and 70 years old with COVID-19, enrolled during active disease. The CDR3 spells CASSWDRGKPQHF. The CDR3 nucleotides read TGTGCCAGCAGTTGGGACAGGGGTAAGCCCCAGCATTTT.